This T cell receptor beta chain was sequenced in a study of patients and donors after allogeneic stem cell transplantation. The length of the CDR3 is 17 residues. Germline assignment: CDR1 MNHEY and CDR2 SVGEGT. Trimming cost V 0 bases and J 3 bases, with 14 bases left between them. Only a few counts were recorded for this clonotype. One entry per CDR3 protein, called by TCRdb with MiXCR from the RT-PCR reads. The profile shows some 200,000 distinct CDR3 sequences, around 41% of them singletons. Sequenced: blood, either unsorted or a sorted T cell fraction (not recorded which). The source is a human donor who was either an allogeneic HSCT recipient or a stem cell or donor lymphocyte infusion donor (not recorded which). It is not recorded whose cells these are; they may come from a transplant donor. The chain combines TRBV6-2 or TRBV6-3 with TRBJ2-2; TRBD2 is a possible D gene (7 bases). The CDR3 loop is CASSYSGRGADTGELFF. The CDR3 region has the DNA TGTGCCAGCAGTTACTCCGGCCGGGGGGCGGACACCGGGGAGCTGTTTTTT.